A selection of T cell receptor beta chains follows, all from one sample in a study of T-cell memory formation after mild COVID-19. TCRdb independently ran MiXCR on the 5' RACE reads; one entry per CDR3 protein. The sample yields about 420,000 distinct CDR3 sequences, 20% to 25% seen once. Sequencing was carried out using PBMCs or a T cell subset sorted from them (not recorded which). The origin of the receptors is an adult woman who had mild COVID-19 (a few samples of this study predate the infection). Cell type and time point are not known. Both conserved end residues are part of each CDR3. The D gene is left open where the match is weak. Rows may omit the clone size; those that give it use once, few, many or a size class.

clone size	V gene	D gene	J gene	CDR3 DNA	CDR3 protein
few	TRBV29-1	NA	TRBJ1-1	TGCAGCGTCACCCTAACAGGGAACACTGAAGCTTTCTTT	CSVTLTGNTEAFF
NA	TRBV12-3/TRBV12-4	NA	TRBJ2-7	TGTGCCAGCAGTTCCTCTCAGGTCCGCTACGAGCAGTACTTC	CASSSSQVRYEQYF
NA	TRBV7-9	TRBD2	TRBJ2-7	TGTGCCAGCAGCCCCGGGGCGGGGGACGAGCAGTACTTC	CASSPGAGDEQYF
NA	TRBV7-2	NA	TRBJ2-7	TGTGCCAGCAGCCCAATTAGATACTGGCAACAGTACTTC	CASSPIRYWQQYF
few	TRBV7-2	TRBD1	TRBJ1-3	TGTGCCAGCAGCTACACAGGGGGCACTGGAAACACCATATATTTT	CASSYTGGTGNTIYF
NA	TRBV6-6	NA	TRBJ1-2	TGTGCCAGCAGCAGCGACAGTGGATCCTATGGCTACACCTTC	CASSSDSGSYGYTF
NA	TRBV9	NA	TRBJ2-3	TGTGCCAGCAGCGTAGAGATGAACACAGATACGCAGTATTTT	CASSVEMNTDTQYF
few	TRBV15	TRBD2	TRBJ2-5	TGTGCCACCAGCAGAGATATGGCTAGCGGCGAGACCCAGTACTTC	CATSRDMASGETQYF
NA	TRBV24-1	NA	TRBJ2-1	TGTGCCACCAGTGACCCCGGCCAGGGGCCTCCCTACAATGAGCAGTTCTTC	CATSDPGQGPPYNEQFF
few	TRBV18	NA	TRBJ2-5	TGTGCCAGCTCACCGCAGACGGAGACCCAGTACTTC	CASSPQTETQYF
NA	TRBV4-1	TRBD2	TRBJ2-7	TGCGCCAGCAGCCAACCGACTAGCGGGTCCTACGAGCAGTACTTC	CASSQPTSGSYEQYF
few	TRBV2	NA	TRBJ1-1	TGTGCCAGCAGTGAATATGAGAACACTGAAGCTTTCTTT	CASSEYENTEAFF
NA	TRBV7-2	NA	TRBJ1-5	TGTGCCAGCAGCTTAGCGAGTTTCATCCACAATCAGCCCCAGCATTTT	CASSLASFIHNQPQHF
few	TRBV7-9	TRBD2	TRBJ2-1	TGTGCCAGCAGCCATAGCGGGGGGGCCCTAAATGAGCAGTTCTTC	CASSHSGGALNEQFF
NA	TRBV7-2	NA	TRBJ2-1	TGTGCCAGCAGCTCCTCCCCGGGGCTTCGCTACAATGAGCAGTTCTTC	CASSSSPGLRYNEQFF
few	TRBV12-3/TRBV12-4	TRBD2	TRBJ2-7	TGTGCCAGCAGCGGACTAGCCTTGATCCAGAACTTC	CASSGLALIQNF
few	TRBV5-1	NA	TRBJ1-1	TGCGCCAGCAGCTTGGTTGGAGGAGGAACTGAAGCTTTCTTT	CASSLVGGGTEAFF
NA	TRBV18	NA	TRBJ1-1	TGTGCCAGCTCCCCCCCATGGAGTTTCGACACTGAAGCTTTCTTT	CASSPPWSFDTEAFF
few	TRBV4-1	NA	TRBJ2-7	TGCGCCAGCAGCCAAGAACCTAGAAACCACGAGCAGTACTTC	CASSQEPRNHEQYF
NA	TRBV6-5	TRBD1	TRBJ1-5	TGTGCCAGCAGACCCACAGGGGGCGCCTTTCAGCCCCAGCATTTT	CASRPTGGAFQPQHF
few	TRBV6-5	NA	TRBJ2-7	TGTGCCAGCAGACGCGGACAGATCTCCTACGAGCAGTACTTC	CASRRGQISYEQYF
NA	TRBV12-3/TRBV12-4	NA	TRBJ2-1	TGTGCCAGCAGTTTTAATCTTGCCTACAATGAGCAGTTCTTC	CASSFNLAYNEQFF
many	TRBV7-9	NA	TRBJ2-4	TGTGCCAGCGGAACGGGACACATTCAGTACTTC	CASGTGHIQYF
NA	TRBV7-2	NA	TRBJ1-6	TGTGCCAGCAGCCTCGTAGGGTTGGGTACCCTCCACTTT	CASSLVGLGTLHF
NA	TRBV16	NA	TRBJ1-2	TGTGCCAGCAGCCAATCTCGGACGGACTATGGCTACACCTTC	CASSQSRTDYGYTF
few	TRBV7-6	NA	TRBJ2-5	TGTGCCAGCAGCCCCCGTCCCCTAGGGGAGACCCAGTACTTC	CASSPRPLGETQYF
few	TRBV24-1	TRBD2	TRBJ2-1	TGTGCCACCAGTGATTTAGAAGCGGCGGGAGCAAACAATGAGCAGTTCTTC	CATSDLEAAGANNEQFF
NA	TRBV5-1	TRBD1	TRBJ2-1	TGCGCCAGCAGCTTCTCCGGGACAGGGGACCATGAGCAGTTCTTC	CASSFSGTGDHEQFF
many	TRBV7-2	NA	TRBJ2-1	TGTGCCAGCAGCTCCCGGGTCTACAATGAGCAGTTCTTC	CASSSRVYNEQFF
few	TRBV7-8	NA	TRBJ2-2	TGTGCCAGCAGCGTAAAGGGGCTTGACACCGGGGAGCTGTTTTTT	CASSVKGLDTGELFF
NA	TRBV20-1	NA	TRBJ2-1	TGCAGTGCTTACGGGGGCTACTACAATGAGCAGTTCTTC	CSAYGGYYNEQFF
NA	TRBV14	NA	TRBJ2-7	TGTGCCAGCAGCCAAGTACTCGGCAACTACGAGCAGTACTTC	CASSQVLGNYEQYF
few	TRBV20-1	NA	TRBJ2-3	TGCAGTGCTAGAGCACGAAATACGCAGTATTTT	CSARARNTQYF
NA	TRBV20-1	TRBD2	TRBJ2-1	TGCAGTGCTAGGGTTAGTAGCGGGACTTACAATGAGCAGTTCTTC	CSARVSSGTYNEQFF
NA	TRBV11-3	TRBD2	TRBJ2-5	TGTGCCAGCAGCCAGCGACTAGCGGGACAAGAGACCCAGTACTTC	CASSQRLAGQETQYF
NA	TRBV4-1	NA	TRBJ1-2	TGCGCCAGCAGCCAAGATCATGGGGTTAGCGGCTACACCTTC	CASSQDHGVSGYTF
NA	TRBV12-3/TRBV12-4	NA	TRBJ2-7	TGTGCCAGCAGTTTAGCTGACGGGACTGGCAACGAGCAGTACTTC	CASSLADGTGNEQYF
NA	TRBV12-3/TRBV12-4	TRBD2	TRBJ2-1	TGTGCCAGCAGCCGCAGCGGGAGGGCCTACAATGAGCAGTTCTTC	CASSRSGRAYNEQFF
few	TRBV5-1	NA	TRBJ1-4	TGCGCCAGCAGCGAATTGGGGGCGTTGGGCGAAAAACTGTTTTTT	CASSELGALGEKLFF
many	TRBV7-9	NA	TRBJ2-5	TGTGCCAGCAGCTTCGGAGGGGAGACCCAGTACTTC	CASSFGGETQYF
few	TRBV20-1	NA	TRBJ1-5	TGCAGTGCTAGTTTAGATTATAGCAATCAGCCCCAGCATTTT	CSASLDYSNQPQHF
NA	TRBV12-3/TRBV12-4	TRBD1	TRBJ2-5	TGTGCCAGCAGCCTACCCCGGACAGGCAAAGAGACCCAGTACTTC	CASSLPRTGKETQYF
few	TRBV5-6	TRBD2	TRBJ2-3	TGTGCCAGCAGCTTGGTGGGACTAGTCAAAGATACGCAGTATTTT	CASSLVGLVKDTQYF
NA	TRBV6-5	TRBD1	TRBJ1-2	TGTGCCAGCAGTTCTGACAGGGGTGATGCGAATGGCTACACCTTC	CASSSDRGDANGYTF
NA	TRBV6-4	TRBD2	TRBJ2-1	TGTGCCAGCAGTGAAGCGGGGGGCTCCTACAATGAGCAGTTCTTC	CASSEAGGSYNEQFF
NA	TRBV24-1	NA	TRBJ2-7	TGTGCCACCAGTGAAAGGGGTTTCGAGCAGTACTTC	CATSERGFEQYF
few	TRBV20-1	NA	TRBJ2-1	TGCAGTGCTCTCTTTGGCTCCTACAATGAGCAGTTCTTC	CSALFGSYNEQFF